These T cell receptor beta chains were read from a single sample in a study of regulatory T cells in long-lasting Graves disease. TCRdb redid the calling of the multiplex PCR reads with MiXCR, one entry per CDR3 protein. The repertoire holds some 400,000 distinct CDR3 sequences, with approximately 15% as singletons. This same sample was also part of a study on T cells in Graves' hyperthyroidism and ophthalmopathy.

The material was peripheral blood mononuclear cells (PBMCs), obtained at new diagnosis, from a patient treated with antithyroid drugs. Receptors originate from a woman in her twenties or thirties with Graves disease. CDR3s include the opening cysteine and the closing phenylalanine or tryptophan. A D gene is named only where the DNA matches it firmly. Clone size is given for some rows only: seen once, a few or many times, or a class if the clone is expanded.

>TRBJ2-1|-|many|17|TRBV5-6
TGTGCCAGCAGCTTGGTGGGCGGCGGGAGAAAGAGGGGGGAGCAGTTCTTC
CASSLVGGGRKRGEQFF
>TRBJ2-7|TRBD2|many|15|TRBV5-6
TGTGCCAGCAGCAGTGGACTAGCGGGAGCCTACGAGCAGTACTTC
CASSSGLAGAYEQYF
>TRBJ2-1|TRBD2|once|15|TRBV7-8
TGTGCCAGCAGCTTATCGGGACTAGCTCCAAATGAGCAGTTCTTC
CASSLSGLAPNEQFF
>TRBJ2-3|-|many|14|TRBV10-3
TGTGCCATCAGGACGATTTCCGGCACAGATACGCAGTATTTT
CAIRTISGTDTQYF
>TRBJ1-4|-|many|14|TRBV12-3/TRBV12-4
TGTGCCAGCAGCCTAAGACAGTATGGTGAAAAACTGTTTTTT
CASSLRQYGEKLFF
>TRBJ2-1|-|many|15|TRBV11-1
TGTGCCAGCAGCTCCTCCCCGGGTCCTCTCGGTGAGCAGTTCTTC
CASSSSPGPLGEQFF
>TRBJ2-4|TRBD1|many|13|TRBV29-1
TGCAGCGCACCCGGACAGGGATCAGACATTCAGTACTTC
CSAPGQGSDIQYF
>TRBJ2-2|-|-|14|TRBV9
TGTGCCAGCAGCGTATCCCAGAACACCGGGGAGCTGTTTTTT
CASSVSQNTGELFF
>TRBJ2-2|-|many|16|TRBV4-1
TGCGCCAGCAGCCAGGGCGCGGGAAGAAACACCGGGGAGCTGTTTTTT
CASSQGAGRNTGELFF
>TRBJ1-5|-|many|13|TRBV29-1
TGCAGCGTTGAAGCGGGGAGAGGTCAGCCCCAGCATTTT
CSVEAGRGQPQHF
>TRBJ1-1|-|-|16|TRBV5-1
TGCGCCAGCAGCCTGATTGGTAGGGGGGCGAGCACTGAAGCTTTCTTT
CASSLIGRGASTEAFF
>TRBJ1-1|-|many|15|TRBV5-1
TGCGCCAGCAGAGCTGGGGGGGGCTATAACACTGAAGCTTTCTTT
CASRAGGGYNTEAFF
>TRBJ1-1|TRBD1|-|16|TRBV15
TGTGCCACCAGCAGAGATAGGTGGCAGGGGGGCGCTGAAGCTTTCTTT
CATSRDRWQGGAEAFF
>TRBJ1-1|-|many|13|TRBV20-1
TGCAGTGCTGGGGGGCGATCCAACACTGAAGCTTTCTTT
CSAGGRSNTEAFF
>TRBJ2-2|TRBD2|few|13|TRBV20-1
TGCAGTGGACTAGCGGGAGTTGGCGGGGAGCTGTTTTTT
CSGLAGVGGELFF
>TRBJ2-2|TRBD2|many|17|TRBV20-1
TGCAGTGCTTACCTCCGGACTAGCGGGAGGGGCACCGGGGAGCTGTTTTTT
CSAYLRTSGRGTGELFF
>TRBJ2-1|-|-|14|TRBV20-1
TGCAGTGCTAAGATAGCGGCTGATTACAATGAGCAGTTCTTC
CSAKIAADYNEQFF
>TRBJ2-2|TRBD1|-|16|TRBV4-1
TGCGCCAGCAGCCTTCCGGGACAGGTTTTCACCGGGGAGCTGTTTTTT
CASSLPGQVFTGELFF
>TRBJ2-5|TRBD2|many|15|TRBV4-1
TGCGCCAGCAGCCAAGTACAGCGGGAAGTGGAGACCCAGTACTTC
CASSQVQREVETQYF
>TRBJ1-5|-|many|14|TRBV12-3/TRBV12-4
TGTGCCAGCAGTTTAGTGGGTGACGTCCAGCCCCAGCATTTT
CASSLVGDVQPQHF
>TRBJ2-1|TRBD1|many|14|TRBV5-1
TGCGCCAGCACCTCCAGACAGGGTAACGATGAGCAGTTCTTC
CASTSRQGNDEQFF
>TRBJ2-2|-|many|12|TRBV7-9
TGTGCCAGCAGCTCCTCGTTCCGGGAGCTGTTTTTT
CASSSSFRELFF
>TRBJ2-1|-|few|18|TRBV11-2
TGTGCCAGCAGCTTAGAGCCTCTAACAGGAGGGCTATACAATGAGCAGTTCTTC
CASSLEPLTGGLYNEQFF
>TRBJ2-6|-|few|17|TRBV7-9
TGTGCCAGCAGCTTAACGGAGCAGGGCTCTGGGGCCAACGTCCTGACTTTC
CASSLTEQGSGANVLTF
>TRBJ1-2|TRBD1|few|15|TRBV11-3
TGTGCCAGCAGCTTAGCGACAGGGGGGAACTATGGCTACACCTTC
CASSLATGGNYGYTF
>TRBJ2-7|TRBD2|-|15|TRBV11-2
TGTGCCAGCTCACCCCTAGCGGGAGGGCTGTACGAGCAGTACTTC
CASSPLAGGLYEQYF
>TRBJ2-7|-|many|12|TRBV29-1
TGCAGCGTTGAATGGGGCGCTTACGAGCAGTACTTC
CSVEWGAYEQYF
>TRBJ2-7|TRBD1|-|17|TRBV27
TGTGCCAGCAGTTTATCGGTTACGGGACAGGGGCGCTACGAGCAGTACTTC
CASSLSVTGQGRYEQYF
>TRBJ2-2|TRBD1|few|14|TRBV6-1
TGTGCCAGCAGCGGACAGGGTGTTTCCGGGGAGCTGTTTTTT
CASSGQGVSGELFF
>TRBJ2-1|-|-|15|TRBV7-2
TGTGCCAGCAGCTTACTAGAGGTATCCTACAATGAGCAGTTCTTC
CASSLLEVSYNEQFF
>TRBJ2-7|-|many|14|TRBV28
TGTGCCAGCAGTCACATAAACAAGGGACCTCTGCCCTACTTC
CASSHINKGPLPYF
>TRBJ2-2|TRBD1|few|14|TRBV12-3/TRBV12-4
TGTGCCATCTTTGACAGGGTACACACCGGGGAGCTGTTTTTT
CAIFDRVHTGELFF
>TRBJ1-5|TRBD1|many|14|TRBV10-3
TGTGCCATCAGTCCGGACAGGGTCAATCAGCCCCAGCATTTT
CAISPDRVNQPQHF
>TRBJ1-5|-|many|16|TRBV12-3/TRBV12-4
TGTGCCAGCAGCCATGGAGGGGGGGGGCGAAATCAGCCCCAGCATTTT
CASSHGGGGRNQPQHF
>TRBJ2-1|-|many|15|TRBV14
TGTGCCAGCAGCCAGCCACTAGCCCCAGGCAATGAGCAGTTCTTC
CASSQPLAPGNEQFF
>TRBJ1-1|-|many|15|TRBV7-9
TGTGCCAGCAGCTTAGGGTCGCAGGTGAACACTGAAGCTTTCTTT
CASSLGSQVNTEAFF
>TRBJ2-2|-|-|13|TRBV24-1
TGTGCCACCAGTGACGCTCAGCCCGGGGAGCTGTTTTTT
CATSDAQPGELFF
>TRBJ2-2|-|many|15|TRBV11-2
TGTGCCAGCAGCCCCTACGCGGCGAACACCGGGGAGCTGTTTTTT
CASSPYAANTGELFF
>TRBJ2-1|TRBD1|many|15|TRBV6-1
TGTGCCAGCTGCCGGGACAGGGGATACAACAATGAGCAGTTCTTC
CASCRDRGYNNEQFF
>TRBJ2-6|-|many|17|TRBV11-2
TGTGCCAGCCGAGGTAACAGCGGTAGCTCTGGGGCCAACGTCCTGACTTTC
CASRGNSGSSGANVLTF
>TRBJ1-5|TRBD1|-|14|TRBV5-6
TGTGCCAGCAGCGTGACAGGGGGTTATCAGCCCCAGCATTTT
CASSVTGGYQPQHF
>TRBJ1-3|-|few|15|TRBV7-6
TGTGCCAGCAGCCGGGACGGCCGTTCTGGAAACACCATATATTTT
CASSRDGRSGNTIYF
>TRBJ1-6|TRBD1|-|18|TRBV15
TGTGCCACCAGCAAGGGTGGACAGGGAGGAATCGGAGGCTCACCCCTCCACTTT
CATSKGGQGGIGGSPLHF
>TRBJ2-5|-|many|13|TRBV7-2
TGTGCCAGCAGCTTAGCTATCCGAGAGACCCAGTACTTC
CASSLAIRETQYF